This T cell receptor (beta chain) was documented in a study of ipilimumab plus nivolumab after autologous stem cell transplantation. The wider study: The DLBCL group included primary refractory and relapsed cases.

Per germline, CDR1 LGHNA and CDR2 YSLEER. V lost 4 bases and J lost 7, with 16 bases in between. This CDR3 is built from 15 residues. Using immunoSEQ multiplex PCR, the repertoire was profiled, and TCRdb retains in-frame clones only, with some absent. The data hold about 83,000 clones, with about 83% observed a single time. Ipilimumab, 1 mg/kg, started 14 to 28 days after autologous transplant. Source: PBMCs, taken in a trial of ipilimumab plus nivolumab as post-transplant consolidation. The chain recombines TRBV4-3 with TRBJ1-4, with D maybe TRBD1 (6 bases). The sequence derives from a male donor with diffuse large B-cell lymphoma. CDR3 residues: CASSPQGGSSEKLFF. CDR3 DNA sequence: TGCGCCAGCAGCCCCCAAGGGGGGTCGAGTGAAAAACTGTTTTTT.